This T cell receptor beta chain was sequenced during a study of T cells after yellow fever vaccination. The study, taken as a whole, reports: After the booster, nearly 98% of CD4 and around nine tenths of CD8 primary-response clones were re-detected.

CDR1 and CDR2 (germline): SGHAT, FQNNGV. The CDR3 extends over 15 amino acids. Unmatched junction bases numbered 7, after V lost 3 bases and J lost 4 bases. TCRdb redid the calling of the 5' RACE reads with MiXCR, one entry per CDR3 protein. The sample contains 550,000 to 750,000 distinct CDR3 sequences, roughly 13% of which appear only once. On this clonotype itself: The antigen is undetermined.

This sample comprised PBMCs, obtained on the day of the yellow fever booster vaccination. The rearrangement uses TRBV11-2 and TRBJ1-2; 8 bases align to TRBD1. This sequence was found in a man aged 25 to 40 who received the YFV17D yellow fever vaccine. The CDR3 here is CASSFFGQGVYGYTF. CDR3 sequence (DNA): TGTGCCAGCAGCTTCTTTGGACAGGGCGTCTATGGCTACACCTTC.